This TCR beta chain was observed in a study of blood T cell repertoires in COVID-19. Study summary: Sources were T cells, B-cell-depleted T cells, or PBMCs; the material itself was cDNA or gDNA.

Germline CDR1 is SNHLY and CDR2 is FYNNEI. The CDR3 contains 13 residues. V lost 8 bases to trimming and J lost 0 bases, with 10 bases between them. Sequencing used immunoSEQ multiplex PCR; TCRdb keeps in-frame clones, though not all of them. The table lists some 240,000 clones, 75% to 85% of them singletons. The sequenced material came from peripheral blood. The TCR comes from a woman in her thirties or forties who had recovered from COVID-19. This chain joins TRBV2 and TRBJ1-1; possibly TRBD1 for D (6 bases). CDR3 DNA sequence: TGTGCCAGCTACAGGGACATGAACACTGAAGCTTTCTTT. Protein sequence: CASYRDMNTEAFF.